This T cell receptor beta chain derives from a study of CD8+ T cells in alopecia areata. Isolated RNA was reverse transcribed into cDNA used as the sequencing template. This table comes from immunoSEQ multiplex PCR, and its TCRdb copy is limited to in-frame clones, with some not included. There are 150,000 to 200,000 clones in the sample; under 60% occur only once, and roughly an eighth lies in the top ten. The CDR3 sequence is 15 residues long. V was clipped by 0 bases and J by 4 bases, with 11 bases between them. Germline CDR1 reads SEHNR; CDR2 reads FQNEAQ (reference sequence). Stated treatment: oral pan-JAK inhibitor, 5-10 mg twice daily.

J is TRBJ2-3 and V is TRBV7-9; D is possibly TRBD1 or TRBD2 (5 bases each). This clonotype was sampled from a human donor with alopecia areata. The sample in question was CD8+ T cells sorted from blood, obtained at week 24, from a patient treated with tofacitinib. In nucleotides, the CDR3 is TGTGCCAGCAGCTTAGCCGGGGACGGGGCAGATACGCAGTATTTT. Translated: CASSLAGDGADTQYF.